The 31 T cell receptor beta chains below were found in one sample sequenced in a study of cytomegalovirus exposure and HLA in healthy donors. Primers included in the PCR were 60 Vbeta and 13 Jbeta primers. Assay used: immunoSEQ multiplex PCR; TCRdb lists only in-frame clones, some missing. This sample has some 110,000 clones, with about 15% found just once. Sequencing was performed on PBMCs. The receptors derive from a female donor in good health and CMV-seronegative.

There are a few counts of this clone. The chain has TRBV6-6 and TRBJ1-3, with D hard to call. Deletions cut 8 bases from V and 4 bases from J, with 15 bases between. Looked up from germline, CDR1 is MNHNY and CDR2 is SVGAGI (reference sequence). The CDR3 length is 14 residues. Here the CDR3 reads CASSREALGNTIYF. CDR3 sequence (DNA): TGTGCCAGCTCTAGAGAGGCGTTGGGAAACACCATATATTTT.

V usage is TRBV6-1 and J usage is TRBJ2-7; D perhaps matches TRBD1 (5 bases). CDR1 is MNHNS, CDR2 SASEGT, per germline. The V end lost 1 base, the J end lost 11 bases, and 27 bases lay between the germline ends. The CDR3 has 17 amino acids. DNA for the CDR3: TGTGCCAGCAGTGAAGGGGTATACAGGAGTTCCTACGAGAGAGAGTACTTC. Its translation is CASSEGVYRSSYEREYF.

Comment on this clone: Other DNA sequences in this sample translate to the same CDR3. The genes are TRBV2 and TRBJ1-4; TRBD1 agrees at 9 bases. The CDR3 covers 18 residues. Germline V gene data show CDR1 as SNHLY and CDR2 as FYNNEI. V trimming: 5 bases; J trimming: 1 base; junction bases outside the gene matches: 11. DNA of the CDR3: TGTGCCAGCAGTCGTTTCGGACAGGGGAAGGGAACTAATGAAAAACTGTTTTTT. Translated: CASSRFGQGKGTNEKLFF. Together with reference TRBV2 and TRBJ1-4, the CDR3 gives the full variable domain: EPEVTQTPSHQVTQMGQEVILRCVPISNHLYFYWYRQILGQKVEFLVSFYNNEISEKSEIFDDQFSVERPDGSNFTLKIRSTKLEDSAMYFCASSRFGQGKGTNEKLFFGSGTQLSVL.

Worth noting for this clone: The junction shows a germline mismatch at one end, possibly a read error. The J gene is TRBJ2-7, the V gene TRBV7-2, with a tentative D call TRBD2 (7 bases). CDR3 length: 15 amino acids. The germline gives CDR1 SGHTA, CDR2 FQGNSA. The CDR3 sequence: CASSLKGEGSYEQYF. CDR3 DNA: TGTGCTAGCAGCTTAAAGGGGGAGGGCTCCTACGAGCAGTACTTC.

CDR3 nucleotides: TGTGCCAGCAGCTTAGTTACAGTCGCGAACACCGGGGAGCTGTTTTTT. This codes for CASSLVTVANTGELFF. This chain joins TRBV7-8 and TRBJ2-2, with D hard to call. Trimming took 1 base from V and 0 from J, leaving 9 bases between them. Germline V gene sequence: CDR1 SGHVS, CDR2 FQNEAQ. This CDR3 region has 16 residues.

The rearrangement links TRBV10-2 to TRBJ1-1; D remains ambiguous. V dropped 2 bases and J dropped 4 bases, with 8 bases sitting between them. CDR3 size: 13 residues. Germline lookup yields CDR1 WSHSY and CDR2 SAAADI. This CDR3 is CASSEEGGTEAFF. CDR3 DNA sequence: TGCGCCAGCAGTGAGGAGGGTGGCACTGAAGCTTTCTTT.

This clone was seen a handful of times. The J gene is TRBJ2-5, the V gene TRBV29-1; D is unresolved. The V end was cut by 3 bases, the J end by 1 base, with 6 bases between. This CDR3 is 12 amino acids long. Germline-derived CDR1 and CDR2 are SQVTM and ANQGSEA. This CDR3 reads CSVDTGQETQYF. CDR3 DNA sequence: TGCAGCGTTGATACGGGCCAAGAGACCCAGTACTTC.

This chain links TRBV10-3 with TRBJ1-3, with D hard to call. The germline V gene has CDR1 ENHRY and CDR2 SYGVKD. Deletions cut 2 bases from V and 0 bases from J, with 11 bases between. This CDR3 region has 16 residues. This chain's CDR3 is CAISEPRVSSGNTIYF. The CDR3 DNA follows: TGTGCCATCAGTGAGCCACGGGTCTCCTCTGGAAACACCATATATTTT.

This clone was detected a few times. The gene calls are TRBV7-3 and TRBJ2-2, with D possibly matching TRBD1 (6 bases). This CDR3 has 16 residues. With 5 bases removed from V and 0 bases from J, the gap between germline ends came to 13 bases. Germline CDR1 and CDR2: SGHTA and FQGTGA. The CDR3, as DNA: TGTGCCAGCAGCGTAGACAGGCCATCGAACACCGGGGAGCTGTTTTTT. It is translated as CASSVDRPSNTGELFF.

A few counts support this clone. This chain connects TRBV5-6 to TRBJ2-5, with TRBD1 identical over 9 bases. V gave up 4 bases and J gave up 7 bases; unmatched junction bases: 14. This CDR3 has 16 amino acids. Germline CDR1 reads SGHDT; CDR2 reads YYEEEE. CDR3 sequence reads: CASSHRLRDRAWTQYF. Here the CDR3 DNA reads TGTGCCAGCAGCCATAGACTCCGGGACAGGGCTTGGACCCAGTACTTC.

The genes are TRBV19 and TRBJ2-1; 12 nucleotides match TRBD2. Unmatched junction bases numbered 2, after V lost 6 bases and J lost 11 bases. This CDR3 is built from 12 residues. In germline, CDR1 is LNHDA, CDR2 SQIVND (reference sequence). CDR3 sequence reads: CASRTSGSKQFF. CDR3 nucleotide sequence: TGTGCCAGTAGGACTAGCGGGAGCAAGCAGTTCTTC.

The V call is TRBV10-3, the J call TRBJ1-4; unclear D gene. Germline CDR1 ENHRY, CDR2 SYGVKD. The CDR3 extends over 13 amino acids. The V end was cut by 2 bases, the J end by 5 bases, with 6 bases between. DNA of the CDR3: TGTGCCATCAGTGAGGCAGAAAATGAAAAACTGTTTTTT. Protein product: CAISEAENEKLFF.

This clone was detected only a few times. J is TRBJ2-3 and V is TRBV4-2, with D uncertain. Between the trimmed V and J ends, which lost 0 bases and 2 bases, there was a span of 3 bases. This CDR3 comprises 13 residues. The germline V gene encodes CDR1 LGHNA and CDR2 YNFKEQ. CDR3: CASSQDLTDTQYF. The CDR3 coding sequence is TGTGCCAGCAGCCAAGATCTCACAGATACGCAGTATTTT.

This clone was counted a few times. The V call is TRBV6-6, the J call TRBJ1-1, with D possibly being TRBD1 (5 bases). The V end was cut by 1 base, the J end by 5 bases, with 14 bases between. Germline V gives CDR1 MNHNY, CDR2 SVGAGI (reference sequence). The CDR3 has 15 residues. Here the CDR3 DNA reads TGTGCCAGCAGTTACTGGAGGGACCTAGGGACTGAAGCTTTCTTT. This encodes CASSYWRDLGTEAFF.

This clone was seen only a few times. The chain links TRBV4-3 to TRBJ2-2, with D perhaps TRBD1 (6 bases). Germline CDR1 and CDR2: LGHNA and YSLEER. The CDR3 loop spans 15 amino acids. V gave up 3 bases and J gave up 4 bases, with 12 bases separating them. DNA of the CDR3: TGCGCCAGCAGCCACCAGACAGGCCCCACCGGGGAGCTGTTTTTT. It yields the protein CASSHQTGPTGELFF.

This clone was detected only a few times. This sequence joins TRBV7-2 and TRBJ2-3; 7 bases map to TRBD1. Germline V gene lookup returns CDR1 SGHTA and CDR2 FQGNSA. CDR3 length: 16 amino acids. V lost 5 bases to trimming and J lost 1 base; unmatched junction nucleotides: 9. As DNA, the CDR3 is TGTGCCAGCAGCGCGTACTCGGGACAGCGCACAGATACGCAGTATTTT. It yields the protein CASSAYSGQRTDTQYF.

This clone was picked up a small number of times. The chain is built from TRBV7-9 and TRBJ2-7; weak D call: TRBD1 (6 bases). Trimming shortened V by 1 base and J by 6 bases, and 10 bases separated the two germline ends. CDR3 size: 13 residues. Germline V gene data show CDR1 as SEHNR and CDR2 as FQNEAQ (reference sequence). The CDR3 region has the DNA TGTGCCAGCAGCTTAGACAGGGTCGGCGAGCAGTACTTC. Its translation: CASSLDRVGEQYF.

The chain recombines TRBV10-1 with TRBJ2-7; 10 nucleotides agree with TRBD2. The CDR3 consists of 17 residues. The V gene end was trimmed by 6 bases and the J gene end by 2 bases; junction bases not matched to a gene: 13. Germline loops: CDR1 WNHNN, CDR2 SYGVQD (reference sequence). The CDR3 DNA follows: TGCGCCAGCAGATTCAAACGCACTAGCGGGGAGACCTACGAGCAGTACTTC. This translates into CASRFKRTSGETYEQYF.

This clone was detected only once. The rearrangement joins TRBV7-9 to TRBJ2-1; possible D gene TRBD2, 5 bases. Trimming left V 5 bases short and J 10 bases short, with 12 bases between. Germline V gene sequence: CDR1 SEHNR, CDR2 FQNEAQ (reference sequence). The CDR3 spans 12 residues. CDR3 amino acids: CASSPVEGEQFF. As DNA, the CDR3 is TGTGCCAGCAGCCCGGTAGAGGGAGAGCAGTTCTTC.

The chain couples TRBV28 to TRBJ1-5, with 7 bases identical to TRBD1. CDR3 size: 15 residues. Losses at the gene ends were 2 bases for V and 3 bases for J; bases not matched to a gene: 4. The germline gives CDR1 MDHEN, CDR2 SYDVKM. CDR3 sequence: CASSLPTGINQPQHF. In nucleotides, the CDR3 is TGTGCCAGCAGTTTACCGACAGGGATCAATCAGCCCCAGCATTTT.

The V gene is TRBV5-4, the J gene TRBJ1-1, with D possibly matching TRBD1 (5 bases). This CDR3 has 15 amino acids. Germline CDR1 SGHNT, CDR2 YYREEE (reference sequence). V lost 4 bases to trimming and J lost 1 base, with 14 bases between them. CDR3 sequence (DNA): TGTGCCAGCAGCCAAGGGGCATTTGAGAACACTGAAGCTTTCTTT. As protein: CASSQGAFENTEAFF.

This clone has just one count. The V and J genes are TRBV27 and TRBJ1-2, with TRBD1 matching 7 bases. The length of the CDR3 is 13 residues. The V and J ends lost 4 bases and 1 base, in that order; junction bases with no gene match: 0. Germline V CDR1 and CDR2: MNHEY, SMNVEV (reference sequence). This chain's CDR3 is CASSWDSNYGYTF. The CDR3 DNA is TGTGCCAGCAGTTGGGACAGTAACTATGGCTACACCTTC.

This clone was detected only a few times. The genes are TRBV4-1 and TRBJ2-7, with a possible D match to TRBD2 (6 bases). In germline, CDR1 is MGHRA, CDR2 YSYEKL. The CDR3 spans 15 residues. The germline V and J ends were trimmed by 0 bases and 6 bases, with 15 bases remaining between them. CDR3 nucleotide sequence: TGCGCCAGCAGCCAAGATTTTTGGGGGGTTTTCGAGCAGTACTTC. Translated: CASSQDFWGVFEQYF.

This clone was found a few times. The chain links TRBV25-1 to TRBJ2-5, with a possible D match to TRBD2 (6 bases). The V gene lost 6 bases and the J gene lost 2 bases, with 13 bases spanning the gap. Germline loops: CDR1 MGHDK, CDR2 SYGVNS. The CDR3 has 14 amino acids. The CDR3: CASRRTGEQETQYF. Here the CDR3 DNA reads TGTGCCAGCAGACGCACGGGAGAGCAAGAGACCCAGTACTTC.

This clone was counted once. One end of the junction fails to match germline, which may point to a read error. The chain carries TRBV7-7 and TRBJ2-4, with TRBD1 as a possible D gene (6 bases). CDR1 is SSHAT, CDR2 FNYEAQ, per germline (reference sequence). This CDR3 is 13 amino acids long. CDR3 sequence: CASSLAPGEIQYF. DNA for the CDR3: TGTGCTAGCAGCTTAGCGCCAGGGGAAATTCAGTACTTC.

This clone came up a few times. V usage is TRBV19 and J usage is TRBJ1-2; 7 bases map to TRBD1. Germline V gene sequence: CDR1 LNHDA, CDR2 SQIVND (reference sequence). The CDR3 runs to 18 residues. The trim removed 2 bases at V and 1 base at J, leaving 13 bases unmatched. As DNA, the CDR3 is TGTGCCAGTAGTATAAGGAAGGGGGCTGGTTGGGATAACTATGGCTACACCTTC. As protein: CASSIRKGAGWDNYGYTF.

V usage is TRBV11-2 and J usage is TRBJ2-1, with 8 nucleotides matching TRBD2. CDR1 and CDR2 (germline): SGHAT, FQNNGV. The J segment lost 10 bases and the V segment lost 1 base, leaving 6 bases of the junction unmatched. This CDR3 contains 14 residues. In nucleotides, the CDR3 is TGTGCCAGCAGCTTAGGAGCGGGAGCGGGGGAGCAGTTCTTC. Translating it yields CASSLGAGAGEQFF.

This clone was seen only a few times. J is TRBJ1-1 and V is TRBV5-4; D is uncertain. CDR1 SGHNT and CDR2 YYREEE come from the germline V gene (reference sequence). Trimming took off 1 base at V and 1 base at J, with 5 bases between the two ends. The CDR3 covers 13 residues. The CDR3 DNA reads as TGTGCCAGCAGCTTGCGGGGGAACACTGAAGCTTTCTTT. Amino acids: CASSLRGNTEAFF.

This clone has more than one count but fewer than ten. The chain is built from TRBV2 and TRBJ1-2; weak D call: TRBD1 (6 bases). CDR1 is SNHLY, CDR2 FYNNEI, per germline. Between the trimmed V and J ends, which lost 6 bases and 7 bases, there was a span of 21 bases. CDR3 length: 15 residues. CDR3 residues: CASSDRDNGRFGYTF. The CDR3 DNA reads as TGTGCCAGCAGCGACCGGGACAACGGTCGGTTTGGCTACACCTTC.

This clone has more than one count but fewer than ten. This chain connects TRBV19 to TRBJ1-1, with a tentative D call TRBD1 (6 bases). The germline V gene encodes CDR1 LNHDA and CDR2 SQIVND (reference sequence). With 7 bases removed from V and 0 bases from J, the gap between germline ends came to 18 bases. The CDR3 is made up of 16 amino acids. CDR3 residues: CASTPITGTLNTEAFF. The CDR3 DNA reads TGTGCCAGTACCCCTATCACAGGGACCTTGAACACTGAAGCTTTCTTT. The whole variable domain, remainder taken from reference TRBV19 and TRBJ1-1, is DGGITQSPKYLFRKEGQNVTLSCEQNLNHDAMYWYRQDPGQGLRLIYYSQIVNDFQKGDIAEGYSVSREKKESFPLTVTSAQKNPTAFYLCASTPITGTLNTEAFFGQGTRLTVV.

The V and J genes are TRBV30 and TRBJ1-1, with D perhaps TRBD1 (5 bases). Germline CDR1 reads GTSNPN; CDR2 reads SVGIG (reference sequence). V was shortened by 0 bases and J by 6 bases, with 11 bases between the two germline ends. CDR3 size: 13 residues. The CDR3 nucleotides are TGTGCCTGGAGTGTGGGGGGTCTCGCTGAAGCTTTCTTT. Protein sequence: CAWSVGGLAEAFF.